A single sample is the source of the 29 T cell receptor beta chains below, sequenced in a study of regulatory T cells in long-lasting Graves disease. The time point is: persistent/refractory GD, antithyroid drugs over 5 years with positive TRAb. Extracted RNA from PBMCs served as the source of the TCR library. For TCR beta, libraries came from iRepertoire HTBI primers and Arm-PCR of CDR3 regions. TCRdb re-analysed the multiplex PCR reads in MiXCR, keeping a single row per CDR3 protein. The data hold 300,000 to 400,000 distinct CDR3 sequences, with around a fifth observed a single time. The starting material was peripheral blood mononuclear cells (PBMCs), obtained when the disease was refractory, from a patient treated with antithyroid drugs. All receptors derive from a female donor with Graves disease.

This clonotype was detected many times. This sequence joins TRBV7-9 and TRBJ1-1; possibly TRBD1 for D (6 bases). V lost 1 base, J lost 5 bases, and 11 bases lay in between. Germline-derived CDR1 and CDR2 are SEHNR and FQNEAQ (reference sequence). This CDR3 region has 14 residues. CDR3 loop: CASSLEGGGTEAFF. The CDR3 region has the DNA TGTGCCAGCAGCTTAGAAGGGGGTGGAACTGAAGCTTTCTTT.

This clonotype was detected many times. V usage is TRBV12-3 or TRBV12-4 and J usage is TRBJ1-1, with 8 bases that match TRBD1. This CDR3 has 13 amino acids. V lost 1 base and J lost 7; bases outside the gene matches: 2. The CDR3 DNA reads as TGTGCCAGCAGTTTAGGGGACAGGTATGAAGCTTTCTTT. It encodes CASSLGDRYEAFF.

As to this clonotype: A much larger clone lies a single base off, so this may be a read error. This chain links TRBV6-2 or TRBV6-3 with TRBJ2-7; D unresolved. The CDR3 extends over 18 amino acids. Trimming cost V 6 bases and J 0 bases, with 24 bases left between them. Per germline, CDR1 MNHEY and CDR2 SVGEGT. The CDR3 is CASRPRTALATRSYEQYF. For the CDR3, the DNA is TGTGCCAGCAGGCCCCGGACCGCCCTGGCAACCCGCTCCTACGAGCAGTACTTC.

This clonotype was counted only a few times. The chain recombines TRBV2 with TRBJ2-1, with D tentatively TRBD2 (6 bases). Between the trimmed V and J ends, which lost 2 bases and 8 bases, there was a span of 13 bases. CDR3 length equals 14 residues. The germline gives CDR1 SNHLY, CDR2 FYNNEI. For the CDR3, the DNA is TGTGCCAGCAGTGAAATGGCAGGGAGGTATGAGCAGTTCTTC. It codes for CASSEMAGRYEQFF.

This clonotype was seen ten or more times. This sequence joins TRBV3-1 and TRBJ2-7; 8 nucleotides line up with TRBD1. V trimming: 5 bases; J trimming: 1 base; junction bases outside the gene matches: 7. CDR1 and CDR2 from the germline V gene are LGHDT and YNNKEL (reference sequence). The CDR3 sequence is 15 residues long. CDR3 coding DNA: TGTGCCAGCAGCGCCGGGACAGGCGCATCCTACGAGCAGTACTTC. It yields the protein CASSAGTGASYEQYF.

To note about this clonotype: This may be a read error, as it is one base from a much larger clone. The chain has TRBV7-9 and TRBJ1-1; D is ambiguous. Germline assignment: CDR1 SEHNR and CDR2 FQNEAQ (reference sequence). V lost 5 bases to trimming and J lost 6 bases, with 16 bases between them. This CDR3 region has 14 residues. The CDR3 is CASSASGVEPEAFF. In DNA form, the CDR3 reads TGTGCCAGCAGCGCCTCCGGGGTCGAGCCTGAAGCTTTCTTT. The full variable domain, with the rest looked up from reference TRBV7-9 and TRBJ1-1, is DTGVSQNPRHKITKRGQNVTFRCDPISEHNRLYWYRQTLGQGPEFLTYFQNEAQLEKSRLLSDRFSAERPKGSFSTLEIQRTEQGDSAMYLCASSASGVEPEAFFGQGTRLTVV.

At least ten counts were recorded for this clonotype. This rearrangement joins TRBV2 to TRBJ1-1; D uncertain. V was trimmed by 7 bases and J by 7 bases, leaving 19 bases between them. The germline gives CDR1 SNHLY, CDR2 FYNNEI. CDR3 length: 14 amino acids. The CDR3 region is CASTGGGTSGEAFF. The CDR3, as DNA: TGTGCCAGCACGGGAGGTGGCACCTCTGGTGAAGCTTTCTTT.

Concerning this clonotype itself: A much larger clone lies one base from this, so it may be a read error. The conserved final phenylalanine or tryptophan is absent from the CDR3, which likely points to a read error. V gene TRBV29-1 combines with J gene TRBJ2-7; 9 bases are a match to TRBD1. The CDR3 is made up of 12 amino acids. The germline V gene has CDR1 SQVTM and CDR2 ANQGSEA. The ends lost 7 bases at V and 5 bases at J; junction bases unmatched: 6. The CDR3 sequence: CSAGTGPHEQYS. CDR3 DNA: TGCAGCGCCGGGACAGGGCCCCACGAGCAGTACTCC.

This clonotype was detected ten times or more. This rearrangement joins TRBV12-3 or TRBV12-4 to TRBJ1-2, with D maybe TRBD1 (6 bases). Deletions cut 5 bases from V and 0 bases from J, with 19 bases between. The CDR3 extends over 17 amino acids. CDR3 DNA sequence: TGTGCCAGCAGTATAGGACAGCCTCATTCGACTAACTATGGCTACACCTTC. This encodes CASSIGQPHSTNYGYTF.

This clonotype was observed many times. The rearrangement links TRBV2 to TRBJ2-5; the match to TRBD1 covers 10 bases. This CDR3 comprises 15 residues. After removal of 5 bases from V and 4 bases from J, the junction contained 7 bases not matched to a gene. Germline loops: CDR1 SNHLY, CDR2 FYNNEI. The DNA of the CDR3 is TGTGCCAGCAGTAGGGACAGGGGTAGTGCAGAGACCCAGTACTTC. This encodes CASSRDRGSAETQYF.

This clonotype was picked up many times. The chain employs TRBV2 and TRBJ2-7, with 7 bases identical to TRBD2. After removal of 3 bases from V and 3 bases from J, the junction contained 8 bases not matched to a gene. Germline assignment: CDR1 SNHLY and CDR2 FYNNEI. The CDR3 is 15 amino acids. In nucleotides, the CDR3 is TGTGCCAGCAGTGATGTCCCAGGACTAGACTACGAGCAGTACTTC. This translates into CASSDVPGLDYEQYF.

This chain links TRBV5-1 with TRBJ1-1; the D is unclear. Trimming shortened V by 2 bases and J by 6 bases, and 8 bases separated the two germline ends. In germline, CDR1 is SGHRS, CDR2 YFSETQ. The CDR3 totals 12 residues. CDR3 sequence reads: CASSFGSSEAFF. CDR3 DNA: TGCGCCAGCAGCTTCGGCAGCTCTGAAGCTTTCTTT.

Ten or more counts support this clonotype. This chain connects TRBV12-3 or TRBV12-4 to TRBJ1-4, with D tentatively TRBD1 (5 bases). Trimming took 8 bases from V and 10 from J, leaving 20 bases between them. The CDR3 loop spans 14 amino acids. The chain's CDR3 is CASASGGTAVKLFF. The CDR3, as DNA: TGTGCCAGCGCTTCTGGGGGTACCGCAGTAAAACTGTTTTTT.

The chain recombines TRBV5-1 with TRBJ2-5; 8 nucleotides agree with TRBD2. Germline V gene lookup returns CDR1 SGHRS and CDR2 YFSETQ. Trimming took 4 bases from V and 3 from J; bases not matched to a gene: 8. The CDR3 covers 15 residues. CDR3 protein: CASSVGTSREETQYF. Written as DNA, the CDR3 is TGCGCCAGCAGCGTCGGGACTAGTCGCGAAGAGACCCAGTACTTC.

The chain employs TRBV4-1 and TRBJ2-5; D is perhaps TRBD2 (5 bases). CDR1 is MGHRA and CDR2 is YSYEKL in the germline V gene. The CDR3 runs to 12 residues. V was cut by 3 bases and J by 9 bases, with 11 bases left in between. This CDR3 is CASSQMAGAQYF. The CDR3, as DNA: TGCGCCAGCAGCCAGATGGCCGGGGCCCAGTACTTC.

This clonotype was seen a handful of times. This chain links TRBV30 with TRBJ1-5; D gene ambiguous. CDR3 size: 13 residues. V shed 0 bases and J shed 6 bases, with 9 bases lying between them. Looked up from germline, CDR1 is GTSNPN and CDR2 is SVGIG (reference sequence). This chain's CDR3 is CAWSVGRFQPQHF. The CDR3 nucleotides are TGTGCCTGGAGTGTAGGCAGGTTTCAGCCCCAGCATTTT.

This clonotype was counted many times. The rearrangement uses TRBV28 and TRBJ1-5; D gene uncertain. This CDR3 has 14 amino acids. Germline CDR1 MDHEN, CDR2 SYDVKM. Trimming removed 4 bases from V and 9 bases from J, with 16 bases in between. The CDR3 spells CASSSGQYMRPQHF. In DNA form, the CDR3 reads TGTGCCAGCAGTTCCGGCCAGTACATGCGGCCCCAGCATTTT.

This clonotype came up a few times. CDR3: CATSRDLMGEGDGELFF. DNA of the CDR3: TGTGCCACCAGCAGAGACCTGATGGGAGAGGGTGACGGGGAGCTGTTTTTT. The chain combines TRBV15 with TRBJ2-2; D possibly corresponds to TRBD2 (5 bases). The CDR3 loop spans 17 amino acids. Trimming pared 0 bases from V and 7 bases from J, leaving 18 bases between. Germline CDR1 LNHNV, CDR2 YYDKDF (reference sequence).

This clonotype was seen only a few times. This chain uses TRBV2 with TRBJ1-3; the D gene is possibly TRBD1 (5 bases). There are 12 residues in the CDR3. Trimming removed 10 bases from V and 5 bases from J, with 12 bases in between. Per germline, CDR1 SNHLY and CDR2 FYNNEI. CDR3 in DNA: TGTGCCACCTCAGGGTATCGAAACACCATATATTTT. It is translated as CATSGYRNTIYF.

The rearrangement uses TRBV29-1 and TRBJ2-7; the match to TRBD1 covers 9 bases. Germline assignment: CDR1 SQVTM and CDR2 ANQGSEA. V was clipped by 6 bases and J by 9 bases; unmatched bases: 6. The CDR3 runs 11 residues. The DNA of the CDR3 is TGCAGCGTGAGGACAGGGGCGAGGCAGTACTTC. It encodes CSVRTGARQYF.

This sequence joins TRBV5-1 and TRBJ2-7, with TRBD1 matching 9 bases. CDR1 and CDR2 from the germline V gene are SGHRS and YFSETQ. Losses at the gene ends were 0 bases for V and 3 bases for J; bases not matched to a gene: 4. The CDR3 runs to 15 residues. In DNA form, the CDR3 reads TGCGCCAGCAGCTTGGCCGGACAGGGGTTCTACGAGCAGTACTTC. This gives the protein CASSLAGQGFYEQYF.

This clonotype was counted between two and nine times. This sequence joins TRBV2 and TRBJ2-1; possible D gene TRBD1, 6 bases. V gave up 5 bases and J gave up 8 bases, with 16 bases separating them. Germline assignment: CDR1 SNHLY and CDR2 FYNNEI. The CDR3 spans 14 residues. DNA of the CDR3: TGTGCCAGCAGTACTGCCGGAACAGGGTATGAGCAGTTCTTC. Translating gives CASSTAGTGYEQFF.

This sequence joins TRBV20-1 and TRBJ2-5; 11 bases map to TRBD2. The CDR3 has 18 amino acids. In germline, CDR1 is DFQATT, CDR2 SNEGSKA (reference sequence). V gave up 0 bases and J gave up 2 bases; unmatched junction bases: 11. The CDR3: CSARDFSGGVRLQETQYF. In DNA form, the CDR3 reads TGCAGTGCTAGAGATTTTAGCGGGGGGGTACGGCTACAAGAGACCCAGTACTTC.

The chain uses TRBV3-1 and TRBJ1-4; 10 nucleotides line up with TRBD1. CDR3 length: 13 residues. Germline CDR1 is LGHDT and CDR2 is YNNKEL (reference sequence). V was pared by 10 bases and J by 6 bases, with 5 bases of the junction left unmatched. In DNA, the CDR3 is TGTGCCACCGCCGACAGGGGGCATGAAAAACTGTTTTTT. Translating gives CATADRGHEKLFF.

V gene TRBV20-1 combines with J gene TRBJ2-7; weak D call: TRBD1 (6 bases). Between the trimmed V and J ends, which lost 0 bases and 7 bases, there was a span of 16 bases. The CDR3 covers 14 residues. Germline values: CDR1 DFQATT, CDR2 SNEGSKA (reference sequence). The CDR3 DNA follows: TGCAGTGCTAGAGACGGACAGAGGCTGGGGGAGCAGTACTTC. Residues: CSARDGQRLGEQYF.

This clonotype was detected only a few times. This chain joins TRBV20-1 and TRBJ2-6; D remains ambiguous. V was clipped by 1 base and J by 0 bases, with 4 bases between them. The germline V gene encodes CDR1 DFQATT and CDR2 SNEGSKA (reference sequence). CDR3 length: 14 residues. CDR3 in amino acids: CSARVRSGANVLTF. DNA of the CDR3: TGCAGTGCTAGAGTGCGCTCTGGGGCCAACGTCCTGACTTTC.

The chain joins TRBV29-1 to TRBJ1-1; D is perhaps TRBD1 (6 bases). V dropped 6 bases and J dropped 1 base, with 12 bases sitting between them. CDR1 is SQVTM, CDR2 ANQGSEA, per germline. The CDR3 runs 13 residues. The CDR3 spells CSVNRGQNTEAFF. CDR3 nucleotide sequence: TGCAGCGTCAATAGGGGACAGAACACTGAAGCTTTCTTT.

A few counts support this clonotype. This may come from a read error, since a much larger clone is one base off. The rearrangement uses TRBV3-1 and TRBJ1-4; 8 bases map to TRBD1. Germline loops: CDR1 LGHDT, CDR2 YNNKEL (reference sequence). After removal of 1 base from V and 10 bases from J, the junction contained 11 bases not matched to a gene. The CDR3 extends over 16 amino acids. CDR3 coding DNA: TGTGCCAGCAGCCAAGTATTCGGGCAGGGGGCGGTAAAACTGTTTTTT. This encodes CASSQVFGQGAVKLFF. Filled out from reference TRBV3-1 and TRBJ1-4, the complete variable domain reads DTAVSQTPKYLVTQMGNDKSIKCEQNLGHDTMYWYKQDSKKFLKIMFSYNNKELIINETVPNRFSPKSPDKAHLNLHINSLELGDSAVYFCASSQVFGQGAVKLFFGSGTQLSVL.

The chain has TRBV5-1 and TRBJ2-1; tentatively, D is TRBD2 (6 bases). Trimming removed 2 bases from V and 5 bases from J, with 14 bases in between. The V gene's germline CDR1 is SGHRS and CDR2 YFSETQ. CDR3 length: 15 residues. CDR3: CASSLTGAGDNEQFF. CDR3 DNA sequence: TGCGCCAGCAGCTTAACGGGAGCGGGTGACAATGAGCAGTTCTTC.